Included here is one T cell receptor (beta chain) sequence, with context. What it binds is not known. Trimming at V came to 1 base and at J to 2 bases, leaving 9 bases not matched to a gene. Germline V gives CDR1 MGHDK, CDR2 SYGVNS. The CDR3 has 18 amino acids. The sample originates from a study of identical twins. Study-wide points: The abundant beta clonotypes from cord blood had fewer insertions, and memory repertoires had none of this. For out-of-frame beta sequences, excess twin sharing was weaker. Not following the same donors, the study drew its conclusions from cross-sectional statistical analysis.

MiXCR, run by TCRdb on the 5' RACE reads, gives a single entry per CDR3 protein. The sample yields 1.5 million to 2 million distinct CDR3 sequences, about 32% seen once. The chain combines TRBV25-1 with TRBJ2-3, with 10 bases that match TRBD2. The TCR sequence derives from a newborn girl in good health. Sequencing used cord blood. The CDR3 is CASSESLSSGGYTDTQYF. The CDR3 bases are TGTGCCAGCAGTGAATCCCTCTCTAGCGGGGGTTACACAGATACGCAGTATTTT.